This passage covers 31 T cell receptor beta chains from one sample sequenced in a study of blood T cell repertoires in COVID-19. Profiling relied on immunoSEQ multiplex PCR, and the TCRdb table lists in-frame clones only, not all of them. This repertoire shows nearly 200,000 clones, approximately 84% found once; its top ten account for over 6.5%. Input material: PBMCs or T cells enriched from blood (not recorded which). The receptor source for this set is a man in his forties who had recovered from COVID-19.

To note about this clone: Germline is not matched at one junction end, which may reflect a read error. This CDR3 reads CASSFKEYGQYF. The CDR3 DNA sequence: TGTGCCAGCAGTTTCAAGGAGTACGGGCAGTACTTC. The chain is built from TRBV3-1 (or the pseudogene TRBV3-2) and TRBJ2-7; D remains ambiguous. The CDR3 covers 12 residues. Germline V CDR1 and CDR2: LGHDT, YNNKEL (reference sequence).

The CDR3 here is CASSPSAGINYGYTF. DNA for the CDR3: TGTGCCAGCAGCCCCAGTGCAGGGATCAACTATGGCTACACCTTC. The chain joins TRBV4-2 to TRBJ1-2; TRBD1 is a possible D gene (5 bases). CDR1 and CDR2 from the germline V gene are LGHNA and YNFKEQ. The V gene lost 4 bases and the J gene lost 2 bases, with 14 bases spanning the gap. This CDR3 is built from 15 residues.

This clone was counted a few times. This may be a read error, as it is one base from a much larger clone. This specimen includes other DNA sequences encoding the same CDR3. The chain combines TRBV2 with TRBJ1-1, with a tentative D call TRBD1 (6 bases). In germline, CDR1 is SNHLY, CDR2 FYNNEI. V was clipped by 5 bases and J by 2 bases, with 9 bases between them. This CDR3 region has 13 residues. As DNA, the CDR3 is TGTGCCAGCAGTCTACAGGGAAACACTGAAGCTTTCTTT. This encodes CASSLQGNTEAFF.

The rearrangement links TRBV6-2 or TRBV6-3 to TRBJ2-2; weak D call: TRBD1 (6 bases). This CDR3 has 16 residues. Germline V gives CDR1 MNHEY, CDR2 SVGEGT. Trimming cost V 1 base and J 4 bases, with 13 bases left between them. CDR3 amino acids: CASSYLAGVGTGELFF. In DNA, the CDR3 is TGTGCCAGCAGTTACTTGGCAGGGGTGGGCACCGGGGAGCTGTTTTTT.

In regard to this clone: One end of the junction fails to match germline, which may point to a read error. The genes are TRBV5-6 and TRBJ2-3; possible D gene TRBD2, 6 bases. CDR3 size: 11 residues. Germline assignment: CDR1 SGHDT and CDR2 YYEEEE. The CDR3 DNA is TGTGCCAGCAGCTTGCGTGGGACTGATTTTTTT. The encoded protein is CASSLRGTDFF.

The chain employs TRBV7-2 and TRBJ2-7; D may be TRBD2 (7 bases). Germline CDR1 and CDR2: SGHTA and FQGNSA. Trimming left V 7 bases short and J 1 base short, with 20 bases between. The CDR3 spans 16 residues. The CDR3 region is CASTLGGLGRSYEQYF. The CDR3 nucleotides read TGTGCCAGCACCCTCGGGGGGCTCGGTCGGTCCTACGAGCAGTACTTC.

The chain links TRBV2 to TRBJ1-5; a weak D match, TRBD1 (6 bases). The germline V gene encodes CDR1 SNHLY and CDR2 FYNNEI. This CDR3 spans 15 amino acids. With 3 bases removed from V and 1 base from J, the gap between germline ends came to 10 bases. The CDR3 nucleotides are TGTGCCAGCAGTGACAGGGGCGGGAGCAATCAGCCCCAGCATTTT. It encodes CASSDRGGSNQPQHF.

The V and J genes are TRBV4-3 and TRBJ2-1, with D unresolved. CDR3 size: 16 residues. Germline values: CDR1 LGHNA, CDR2 YSLEER. Trimming shortened V by 0 bases and J by 1 base, and 10 bases separated the two germline ends. This chain's CDR3 is CASSQEAPGSYNEQFF. Written as DNA, the CDR3 is TGCGCCAGCAGCCAAGAAGCACCGGGTTCCTACAATGAGCAGTTCTTC.

The gene calls are TRBV6-5 and TRBJ1-1, with 8 bases lining up with TRBD1. The ends lost 2 bases at V and 4 bases at J; junction bases unmatched: 3. The germline CDR1 and CDR2 sequences are MNHEY and SVGAGI. This CDR3 is built from 14 residues. The CDR3 spells CASSYGQGITEAFF. CDR3 sequence (DNA): TGTGCCAGCAGTTACGGACAGGGAATCACTGAAGCTTTCTTT.

V is TRBV11-3 and J is TRBJ1-6; D unclear. There are 13 residues in the CDR3. Germline V gene sequence: CDR1 SGHNT, CDR2 YENEEA. V lost 5 bases to trimming and J lost 8 bases, with 10 bases between them. CDR3 in DNA: TGTGCCAGCAGCAAGGGCGGGGATTCACCCCTCCACTTT. This translates into CASSKGGDSPLHF.

The V and J genes are TRBV18 and TRBJ1-1, with D perhaps TRBD1 (5 bases). V was trimmed by 4 bases and J by 2 bases, leaving 8 bases between them. This CDR3 has 13 residues. The germline V gene has CDR1 KGHSH and CDR2 LQKENI. CDR3 DNA sequence: TGTGCCAGCTCACAACAGGAAAACACTGAAGCTTTCTTT. It specifies CASSQQENTEAFF.

This clone was observed a few times. This chain uses TRBV5-4 with TRBJ1-6, with unresolved D. Per germline, CDR1 SGHNT and CDR2 YYREEE (reference sequence). V dropped 2 bases and J dropped 9 bases, with 6 bases sitting between them. The CDR3 extends over 12 amino acids. CDR3 nucleotide sequence: TGTGCCAGCAGCTTCCCCCTTTCACCCCTCCACTTT. Translation: CASSFPLSPLHF.

This chain uses TRBV10-3 with TRBJ1-6, with 7 bases aligning to TRBD1. This CDR3 comprises 15 residues. Germline CDR1 and CDR2: ENHRY and SYGVKD. V shed 10 bases, J shed 0 bases, and the junction held 6 bases outside the gene matches. The CDR3 nucleotides read TGTGCCAGCGGGACAGAAAGCTCCTATAATTCACCCCTCCACTTT. Translation gives CASGTESSYNSPLHF.

Concerning this clone itself: The sample has other DNA sequences that encode this CDR3 too. The chain is built from TRBV14 and TRBJ2-7, with 7 nucleotides matching TRBD1. Per the germline V gene, CDR1 is SGHDN and CDR2 is FVKESK. CDR3 length: 13 amino acids. The ends lost 4 bases at V and 3 bases at J; junction bases unmatched: 3. DNA for the CDR3: TGTGCCAGCAGCCGGGGACAGCTCTACGAGCAGTACTTC. This sequence encodes CASSRGQLYEQYF.

This chain connects TRBV12-5 to TRBJ1-1; TRBD1 is a possible D gene (5 bases). This CDR3 is 13 amino acids long. The V end was cut by 6 bases, the J end by 0 bases, with 8 bases between. Looked up from germline, CDR1 is LGHNT and CDR2 is FRNRAP. As DNA, the CDR3 is TGTGCTAGTGGACAGGACATGAACACTGAAGCTTTCTTT. Translated: CASGQDMNTEAFF. Full variable domain (remainder filled in from reference TRBV12-5 and TRBJ1-1): DARVTQTPRHKVTEMGQEVTMRCQPILGHNTVFWYRQTMMQGLELLAYFRNRAPLDDSGMPKDRFSAEMPDATLATLKIQPSEPRDSAVYFCASGQDMNTEAFFGQGTRLTVV.

The sample holds a few counts of this clone. The chain links TRBV10-3 to TRBJ1-2; perhaps TRBD1 as D (6 bases). The V gene lost 11 bases and the J gene lost 3 bases, with 16 bases spanning the gap. The germline V gene has CDR1 ENHRY and CDR2 SYGVKD. The CDR3 is 13 amino acids. The CDR3 protein is CAATEGQHYGYTF. The CDR3 bases are TGTGCCGCTACCGAGGGACAACACTATGGCTACACCTTC.

The chain recombines TRBV5-4 with TRBJ1-1; the match to TRBD1 covers 9 bases. Germline V gene data show CDR1 as SGHNT and CDR2 as YYREEE (reference sequence). This CDR3 contains 15 residues. The J segment lost 11 bases and the V segment lost 2 bases, leaving 13 bases of the junction unmatched. The CDR3 DNA reads TGTGCCAGCAGCTTTCTGCCGGGACAGGGAAGGGCCGCTTTCTTT. Translation gives CASSFLPGQGRAAFF. Looking up the rest from reference TRBV5-4 and TRBJ1-1 gives the full variable domain: ETGVTQSPTHLIKTRGQQVTLRCSSQSGHNTVSWYQQALGQGPQFIFQYYREEENGRGNFPPRFSGLQFPNYSSELNVNALELDDSALYLCASSFLPGQGRAAFFGQGTRLTVV.

V is TRBV3-1 (or the pseudogene TRBV3-2) and J is TRBJ2-3; 11 bases agree with TRBD2. Germline V gene data show CDR1 as LGHDT and CDR2 as YNNKEL (reference sequence). J lost 4 bases, V lost 4 bases, and 10 bases had no gene match. The CDR3 length is 17 residues. CDR3 coding DNA: TGTGCCAGCAGCCCACGAACTAGCGGGGGAGTTTCAGATACGCAGTATTTT. This gives the protein CASSPRTSGGVSDTQYF.

V usage is TRBV19 and J usage is TRBJ1-1, with D possibly matching TRBD1 (6 bases). The CDR3 sequence is 11 residues long. Deletions cut 5 bases from V and 8 bases from J, with 9 bases between. Germline V lookup: CDR1 LNHDA, CDR2 SQIVND (reference sequence). This CDR3 reads CASSVGHEAFF. As DNA, the CDR3 is TGTGCCAGTAGTGTGGGACACGAAGCTTTCTTT.

This chain connects TRBV7-9 to TRBJ1-1; D gene ambiguous. Trimming took 7 bases from V and 3 from J, leaving 15 bases between them. The CDR3 totals 14 residues. In germline, CDR1 is SEHNR, CDR2 FQNEAQ (reference sequence). The CDR3 sequence is CASTTRGKDTEAFF. CDR3 DNA: TGTGCCAGCACGACCCGGGGAAAAGACACTGAAGCTTTCTTT.

The chain recombines TRBV7-9 with TRBJ1-4, with 7 nucleotides matching TRBD1. The CDR3 is 17 amino acids. Germline CDR1 reads SEHNR; CDR2 reads FQNEAQ (reference sequence). V was clipped by 4 bases and J by 4 bases; unmatched bases: 12. In nucleotides, the CDR3 is TGTGCCAGCAGCTACATCGGTAGGGGGCTCATTAATGAAAAACTGTTTTTT. Its translation: CASSYIGRGLINEKLFF.

The V call is TRBV12-3 or TRBV12-4, the J call TRBJ1-2; D gene unclear. This CDR3 spans 13 amino acids. Trimming left V 2 bases short and J 5 bases short, with 9 bases between. CDR3 nucleotide sequence: TGTGCCAGCAGTTTAAAGGGAGCATATGGCTACACCTTC. It specifies CASSLKGAYGYTF.

The V and J genes are TRBV30 and TRBJ2-2, with D possibly being TRBD2 (6 bases). This CDR3 contains 16 residues. Between the trimmed V and J ends, which lost 3 bases and 7 bases, there was a span of 21 bases. Germline V lookup: CDR1 GTSNPN, CDR2 SVGIG (reference sequence). The CDR3 is CAWRSSGQGGIGELFF. DNA of the CDR3: TGTGCCTGGAGGTCGTCAGGCCAGGGAGGTATCGGGGAGCTGTTTTTT. Looking up the rest from reference TRBV30 and TRBJ2-2 gives the full variable domain: SQTIHQWPATLVQPVGSPLSLECTVEGTSNPNLYWYRQAAGRGLQLLFYSVGIGQISSEVPQNLSASRPQDRQFILSSKKLLLSDSGFYLCAWRSSGQGGIGELFFGEGSRLTVL.

This chain links TRBV27 with TRBJ2-7; D may be TRBD1 (6 bases). This CDR3 spans 14 amino acids. V was shortened by 2 bases and J by 2 bases, with 10 bases between the two germline ends. CDR1 is MNHEY, CDR2 SMNVEV, per germline (reference sequence). CDR3 sequence: CASSLRDIAYEQYF. CDR3 sequence (DNA): TGTGCCAGCAGTTTAAGGGACATCGCCTACGAGCAGTACTTC.

This rearrangement joins TRBV9 to TRBJ2-3; D is perhaps TRBD2 (5 bases). The CDR3 is 15 amino acids. V lost 4 bases and J lost 5, with 17 bases in between. Germline V gives CDR1 SGDLS, CDR2 YYNGEE. This CDR3 reads CASSPTRVLGDTQYF. CDR3 nucleotide sequence: TGTGCCAGCAGCCCCACTAGAGTCTTAGGAGATACGCAGTATTTT.

The V and J genes are TRBV24-1 and TRBJ1-2, with 8 nucleotides matching TRBD1. J was trimmed by 3 bases and V by 9 bases; bases with no gene match: 11. There are 15 residues in the CDR3. Germline V gene data show CDR1 as KGHDR and CDR2 as SFDVKD. CDR3 protein: CATSETGTGYYGYTF. The CDR3 DNA reads as TGTGCCACCTCAGAAACCGGGACAGGCTACTATGGCTACACCTTC.

V gene TRBV5-1 combines with J gene TRBJ1-6; TRBD1 aligns across 9 bases. V gave up 4 bases and J gave up 9 bases; unmatched junction bases: 5. There are 14 residues in the CDR3. The germline V gene has CDR1 SGHRS and CDR2 YFSETQ. The CDR3 nucleotides read TGCGCCAGCAGCCGGGACAGGGTTTTTTCACCCCTCCACTTT. This codes for CASSRDRVFSPLHF. The full variable domain, completed using reference TRBV5-1 and TRBJ1-6, is KAGVTQTPRYLIKTRGQQVTLSCSPISGHRSVSWYQQTPGQGLQFLFEYFSETQRNKGNFPGRFSGRQFSNSRSEMNVSTLELGDSALYLCASSRDRVFSPLHFGNGTRLTVT.

The rearrangement uses TRBV7-2 and TRBJ1-5; D may be TRBD1 (6 bases). Germline CDR1 and CDR2: SGHTA and FQGNSA. This CDR3 region has 15 residues. Trimming took off 0 bases at V and 9 bases at J, with 15 bases between the two ends. The CDR3 spells CASSLAYREGPPQHF. CDR3 in DNA: TGTGCCAGCAGCTTAGCTTACAGGGAAGGTCCGCCCCAGCATTTT.

V usage is TRBV2 and J usage is TRBJ1-1; TRBD1 agrees at 8 bases. This CDR3 has 13 residues. V trimming: 10 bases; J trimming: 5 bases; junction bases outside the gene matches: 9. The germline V gene encodes CDR1 SNHLY and CDR2 FYNNEI. CDR3 loop: CAKGTGRRTEAFF. CDR3 coding DNA: TGTGCCAAAGGGACAGGAAGAAGAACTGAAGCTTTCTTT.

The chain is built from TRBV11-3 and TRBJ2-3; a possible D gene is TRBD1 (6 bases). The V end lost 5 bases, the J end lost 1 base, and 13 bases lay between the germline ends. Germline lookup yields CDR1 SGHNT and CDR2 YENEEA. This CDR3 has 15 amino acids. As DNA, the CDR3 is TGTGCCAGCAGCCCGACCCCAGGGGGCACAGATACGCAGTATTTT. Its protein is CASSPTPGGTDTQYF.

This clone has a single count. One junction end disagrees with the germline gene, perhaps due to a read error. The rearrangement links TRBV9 to TRBJ1-5; 9 bases align to TRBD1. From germline, CDR1 is SGDLS and CDR2 YYNGEE. This CDR3 has 15 residues. CDR3 region: CASSVGTGFDQPQHF. The DNA of the CDR3 is TGTGCCAGCAGTGTAGGGACAGGGTTTGATCAGCCCCAGCATTTT. Combining the CDR3 with reference TRBV9 and TRBJ1-5 gives the whole variable domain DSGVTQTPKHLITATGQRVTLRCSPRSGDLSVYWYQQSLDQGLQFLIQYYNGEERAKGNILERFSAQQFPDLHSELNLSSLELGDSALYFCASSVGTGFDQPQHFGDGTRLSIL.